Each of the 15 T cell receptor beta chains below was sequenced from the same sample in a study of identical twins. One entry per CDR3 protein, called by TCRdb with MiXCR from the 5' RACE reads. The sample yields 1.5 million to 2 million distinct CDR3 sequences, around 29% seen once. The sequenced sample was cord blood. The origin of the receptors is a newborn girl in good health.

V usage is TRBV14 and J usage is TRBJ2-5; TRBD1 agrees at 8 bases. This CDR3 is built from 15 residues. CDR1 and CDR2 (germline): SGHDN, FVKESK. The V gene end was trimmed by 2 bases and the J gene end by 4 bases; junction bases not matched to a gene: 6. The CDR3 is CASSQKTGVGETQYF. In DNA, the CDR3 is TGTGCCAGCAGCCAAAAGACAGGGGTAGGAGAGACCCAGTACTTC.

The table lists this clonotype with a few counts. This rearrangement joins TRBV27 to TRBJ1-5, with a tentative D call TRBD1 (5 bases). Trimming shortened V by 1 base and J by 5 bases, and 12 bases separated the two germline ends. The CDR3 spans 15 residues. Germline-derived CDR1 and CDR2 are MNHEY and SMNVEV (reference sequence). The CDR3 nucleotides are TGTGCCAGCAGTTTATTCTGGGGGGTGGATCAGCCCCAGCATTTT. Amino acid sequence: CASSLFWGVDQPQHF.

This clonotype was counted many times. V is TRBV7-2 and J is TRBJ1-4; no clear D. V was clipped by 1 base and J by 4 bases, with 7 bases between them. The CDR3 is made up of 14 amino acids. Germline lookup yields CDR1 SGHTA and CDR2 FQGNSA. CDR3 sequence: CASSLVRGNEKLFF. The DNA of the CDR3 is TGTGCCAGCAGCTTAGTGCGGGGTAATGAAAAACTGTTTTTT.

The rearrangement links TRBV20-1 to TRBJ2-4, with 8 bases lining up with TRBD2. The CDR3 is 17 amino acids. Germline V gene data show CDR1 as DFQATT and CDR2 as SNEGSKA (reference sequence). The J segment lost 1 base and the V segment lost 4 bases, leaving 12 bases of the junction unmatched. CDR3 coding DNA: TGCAGTGCTACTGAGGATAGCGGGGTTGGGGCCAAAAACATTCAGTACTTC. It is translated as CSATEDSGVGAKNIQYF.

This clonotype was counted only a few times. The chain has TRBV5-6 and TRBJ2-7, with 10 bases fitting TRBD2. J was trimmed by 2 bases and V by 3 bases; bases with no gene match: 2. CDR3 size: 14 residues. The germline gives CDR1 SGHDT, CDR2 YYEEEE. CDR3: CASSWSGRAYEQYF. The CDR3 region has the DNA TGTGCCAGCAGCTGGAGCGGGAGGGCCTACGAGCAGTACTTC.

This clonotype was recorded a few times. V is TRBV3-1 and J is TRBJ2-1; TRBD2 agrees at 11 bases. From germline, CDR1 is LGHDT and CDR2 YNNKEL (reference sequence). The J segment lost 8 bases and the V segment lost 7 bases, leaving 7 bases of the junction unmatched. The CDR3 length is 14 residues. CDR3 sequence (DNA): TGTGCCAGCACCGTTCTAGCGGGAGGCGATGAGCAGTTCTTC. Residues: CASTVLAGGDEQFF.

Turning to this clonotype: This could be a read error, since a much larger clone is one nucleotide away. The CDR3 DNA reads TGTGCCAGCAGCCCCGACGGAGGATACAACTACGAGCAGTACTTC. It yields the protein CASSPDGGYNYEQYF. The V and J genes are TRBV7-2 and TRBJ2-7, with D possibly being TRBD2 (5 bases). Per the germline V gene, CDR1 is SGHTA and CDR2 is FQGNSA. The CDR3 has 15 residues. The V gene lost 5 bases and the J gene lost 3 bases, with 17 bases spanning the gap.

A few counts support this clonotype. The chain uses TRBV5-1 and TRBJ1-1; tentatively, D is TRBD1 (6 bases). This CDR3 region has 17 residues. Germline loops: CDR1 SGHRS, CDR2 YFSETQ. With 4 bases removed from V and 5 bases from J, the gap between germline ends came to 24 bases. The CDR3 DNA reads as TGCGCCAGCAGCCTTCCCCCTTTGTGGGGGCGCGTGACTGAAGCTTTCTTT. This encodes CASSLPPLWGRVTEAFF.

This chain uses TRBV20-1 with TRBJ2-3, with TRBD2 matching 12 bases. The CDR3 sequence is 14 residues long. Trimming removed 3 bases from V and 4 bases from J; junction bases left unmatched: 2. In germline, CDR1 is DFQATT, CDR2 SNEGSKA (reference sequence). CDR3 coding DNA: TGCAGTGCTAGGGGGACTAGCGGGTCAGATACGCAGTATTTT. This codes for CSARGTSGSDTQYF.

Details on this clonotype: The junction departs from germline at one end; a sequencing error may be responsible. V and J are TRBV4-2 and TRBJ2-4; D is uncertain. Germline loops: CDR1 LGHNA, CDR2 YNFKEQ. The CDR3 runs 15 residues. The CDR3 spells CASSKEVLELTIQYF. The CDR3 DNA is TGTGCCAGCAGCAAAGAGGTGCTAGAGCTTACCATTCAGTACTTC.

This clonotype has ten or more counts. The chain carries TRBV11-2 and TRBJ2-1; 14 bases fit TRBD2. Germline assignment: CDR1 SGHAT and CDR2 FQNNGV. V lost 5 bases, J lost 4 bases, and 4 bases stayed unmatched. The CDR3 runs to 16 residues. The CDR3 reads CASSPRLAGGYNEQFF. The CDR3 DNA reads TGTGCCAGCAGCCCCCGACTAGCGGGGGGGTACAATGAGCAGTTCTTC.

V usage is TRBV6-2 or TRBV6-3 and J usage is TRBJ2-7; perhaps TRBD1 as D (5 bases). The CDR3 contains 14 residues. From germline, CDR1 is MNHEY and CDR2 SVGEGT. V lost 8 bases to trimming and J lost 3 bases, with 17 bases between them. The CDR3: CASCGAALVYEQYF. Written as DNA, the CDR3 is TGTGCCAGCTGTGGGGCCGCTTTGGTCTACGAGCAGTACTTC.

This clonotype appeared a few times. The chain carries TRBV19 and TRBJ2-7; D perhaps matches TRBD1 (5 bases). The V end lost 4 bases, the J end lost 1 base, and 11 bases lay between the germline ends. Germline assignment: CDR1 LNHDA and CDR2 SQIVND (reference sequence). The CDR3 extends over 14 amino acids. This CDR3 is CASSNSGKSYEQYF. The CDR3 nucleotides are TGTGCCAGTAGTAATTCAGGGAAGTCCTACGAGCAGTACTTC.

The chain recombines TRBV25-1 with TRBJ1-2; 7 nucleotides line up with TRBD1. After removal of 8 bases from V and 5 bases from J, the junction contained 11 bases not matched to a gene. The V gene's germline CDR1 is MGHDK and CDR2 SYGVNS. The CDR3 runs to 14 residues. This CDR3 reads CASLGQGVQYGYTF. The DNA of the CDR3 is TGTGCCAGCCTTGGCCAGGGGGTTCAATATGGCTACACCTTC.

The chain uses TRBV7-6 and TRBJ1-6, with D uncertain. Germline V CDR1 and CDR2: SGHVS, FNYEAQ. The ends were cut back, 3 bases at V and 10 bases at J, with 10 bases in the middle. The CDR3 loop spans 13 amino acids. The CDR3 bases are TGTGCCAGCAGCTTCCTTAAGGACTCACCCCTCCACTTT. It is translated as CASSFLKDSPLHF.